This T cell receptor beta chain was obtained from a study of blood T cell repertoires in COVID-19 (dated by TCRdb to the early 2020s). At the level of the whole study: Collaborator samples came from the United States, Italy and Spain and covered acute and convalescent phases of COVID-19. Samples came from the ongoing ImmuneRACE study (first 160 participants) plus 1,254 subjects from 6 global collaborators. The material from the prospective study consisted of cDNA or gDNA derived from T cells, B-cell-depleted T cells, or PBMCs. The repertoires were released in a freely available public database meant as a resource for research on the immune response to SARS-CoV-2. Subjects who had been exposed to COVID-19, were actively infected with it, or had recovered from it provided the deeply sampled blood TCRbeta repertoires that made up the dataset. Sample metadata almost always included a de-identified subject ID, COVID-19 status, age in years and sex. HLA class I and class II types, where available, came from metadata supplied by the sample provider rather than from assay-based typing.

There are 15 amino acids in the CDR3, from cysteine to phenylalanine inclusive. Just the 45-base CDR3 DNA is kept, in frame starting at base 1. The germline V gene encodes CDR1 SGHRS and CDR2 YFSETQ. V was cut back by 2 bases and J by 7 bases, leaving a gap of 15 bases between them. What the authors observed across the whole study: The quantity of clinical and demographic metadata differed by source and by participant and was supplied without curation.

Comment on this clone: The antigen it recognizes is unknown. No much larger clone is present one base from it, and per-base qualities are unavailable.

TCRbeta CDR3 regions were amplified from genomic DNA by means of the immunoSEQ Assay, a bias-controlled multiplex PCR. The authors' analysis ran thus. The number of nucleated cells in each sample was estimated from the amplification of reference gene primers within the assay. Sequence reads were collapsed and filtered to measure the absolute abundance of every unique TCRbeta CDR3 rearrangement. For each sample, productive Simpson clonality was calculated by taking the square root of Simpson's diversity index across productive rearrangements. Held by TCRdb, this immuneACCESS table contains in-frame sequences only and omits some clones. Under half of the omission traces to an unresolved V gene where checked; the cause of the rest is unknown. That table supplies the V and J calls and clone size; D and trimming were determined from the DNA. The sample has about 240,000 clones on record, roughly four fifths of them singletons. The ten biggest clones cover more than 8% of the sample.

Whole blood was collected in K2EDTA tubes by collaborating institutions according to the institutions' own protocols. Collaborator samples were shipped for TCRbeta analysis as frozen whole blood, isolated PBMCs, or DNA extracted from either sample type. Sequenced: peripheral blood. This sequence uses TRBV5-1 and TRBJ1-4; the D segment could be TRBD1, given 5 matching bases. The source is a woman of 80 years or more with acute or convalescent COVID-19. The bases are TGCGCCAGCAGCTTATGGAGGGACGGAAGTGAAAAACTGTTTTTT. Its protein reads: CASSLWRDGSEKLFF.